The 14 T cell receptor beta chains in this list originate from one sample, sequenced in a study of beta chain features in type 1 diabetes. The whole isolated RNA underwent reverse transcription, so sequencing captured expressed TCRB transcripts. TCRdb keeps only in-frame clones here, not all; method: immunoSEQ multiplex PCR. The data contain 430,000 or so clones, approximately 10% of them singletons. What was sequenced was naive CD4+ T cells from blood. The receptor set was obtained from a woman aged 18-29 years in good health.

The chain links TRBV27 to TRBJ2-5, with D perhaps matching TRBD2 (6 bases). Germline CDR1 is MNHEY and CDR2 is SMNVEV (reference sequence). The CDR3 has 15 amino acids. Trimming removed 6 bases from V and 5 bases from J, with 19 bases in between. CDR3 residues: CASRGGSAGLETQYF. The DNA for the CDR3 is TGTGCCAGCAGGGGGGGTTCCGCAGGGCTGGAGACCCAGTACTTC.

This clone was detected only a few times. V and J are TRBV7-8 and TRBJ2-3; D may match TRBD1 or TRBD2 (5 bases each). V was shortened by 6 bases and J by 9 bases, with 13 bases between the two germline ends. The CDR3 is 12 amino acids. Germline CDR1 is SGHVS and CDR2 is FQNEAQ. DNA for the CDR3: TGTGCCAGCAGGGCCTCTTGGGACACGCAGTATTTT. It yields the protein CASRASWDTQYF.

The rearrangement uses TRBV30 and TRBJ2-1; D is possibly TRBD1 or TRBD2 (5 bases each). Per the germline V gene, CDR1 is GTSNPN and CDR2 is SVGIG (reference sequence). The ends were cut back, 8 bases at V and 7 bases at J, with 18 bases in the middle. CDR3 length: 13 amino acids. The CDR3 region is CARARGEGNEQFF. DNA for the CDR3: TGTGCCCGCGCTAGAGGGGAAGGGAATGAGCAGTTCTTC.

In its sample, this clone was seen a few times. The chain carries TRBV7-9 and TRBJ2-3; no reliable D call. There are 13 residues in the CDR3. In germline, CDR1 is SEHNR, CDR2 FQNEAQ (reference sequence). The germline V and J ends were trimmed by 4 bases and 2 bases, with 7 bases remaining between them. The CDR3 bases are TGTGCCAGCAGCTCTGGTACCACAGATACGCAGTATTTT. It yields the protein CASSSGTTDTQYF.

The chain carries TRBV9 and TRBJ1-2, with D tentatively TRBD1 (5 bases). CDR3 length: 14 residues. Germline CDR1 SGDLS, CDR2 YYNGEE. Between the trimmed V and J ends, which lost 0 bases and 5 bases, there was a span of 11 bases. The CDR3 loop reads CASSVARDSYGYTF. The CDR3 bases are TGTGCCAGCAGCGTAGCCAGGGACTCATATGGCTACACCTTC.

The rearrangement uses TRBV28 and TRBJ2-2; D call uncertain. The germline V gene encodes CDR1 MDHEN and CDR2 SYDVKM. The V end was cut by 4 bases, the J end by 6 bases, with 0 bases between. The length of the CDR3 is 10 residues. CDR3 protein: CASSSGELFF. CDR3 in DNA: TGTGCCAGCAGTTCCGGGGAGCTGTTTTTT. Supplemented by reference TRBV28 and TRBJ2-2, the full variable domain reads DVKVTQSSRYLVKRTGEKVFLECVQDMDHENMFWYRQDPGLGLRLIYFSYDVKMKEKGDIPEGYSVSREKKERFSLILESASTNQTSMYLCASSSGELFFGEGSRLTVL.

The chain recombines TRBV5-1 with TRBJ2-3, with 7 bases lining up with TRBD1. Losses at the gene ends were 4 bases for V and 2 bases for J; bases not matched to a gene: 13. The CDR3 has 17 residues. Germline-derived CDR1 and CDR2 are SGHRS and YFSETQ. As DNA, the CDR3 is TGCGCCAGCAGCCTACCGACCGGGACAGCGGTCACAGATACGCAGTATTTT. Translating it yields CASSLPTGTAVTDTQYF.

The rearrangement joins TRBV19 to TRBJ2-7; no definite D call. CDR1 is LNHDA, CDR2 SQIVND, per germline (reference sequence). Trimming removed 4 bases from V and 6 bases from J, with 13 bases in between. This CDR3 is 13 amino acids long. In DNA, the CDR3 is TGTGCCAGTAGTACCCGCCCCGCGCTCGAGCAGTACTTC. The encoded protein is CASSTRPALEQYF.

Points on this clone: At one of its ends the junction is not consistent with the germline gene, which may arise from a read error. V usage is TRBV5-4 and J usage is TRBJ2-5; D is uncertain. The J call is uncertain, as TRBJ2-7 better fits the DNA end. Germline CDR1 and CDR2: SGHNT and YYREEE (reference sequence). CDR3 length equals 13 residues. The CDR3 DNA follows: TGTGCCAGCCGCTTCGGTTTTAGGGACGAGCAGTACTTC. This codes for CASRFGFRDEQYF.

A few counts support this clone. The DNA of the CDR3 is TGTGCCAGCGGACTAGCGGGCACCGGGGAGCTGTTTTTT. Its protein is CASGLAGTGELFF. The V gene is TRBV2, the J gene TRBJ2-2; 11 bases line up with TRBD2. Germline V lookup: CDR1 SNHLY, CDR2 FYNNEI. V dropped 8 bases and J dropped 4; count of bases not matched to a gene: 0. CDR3 length: 13 amino acids.

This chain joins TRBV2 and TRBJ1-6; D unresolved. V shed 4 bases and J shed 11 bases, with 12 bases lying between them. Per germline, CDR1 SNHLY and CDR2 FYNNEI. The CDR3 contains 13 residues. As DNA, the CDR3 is TGTGCCAGCAGTGGGCAGCTTAGGGCACCCCTCCACTTT. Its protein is CASSGQLRAPLHF.

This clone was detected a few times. The DNA for the CDR3 is TGTGCCAGCAGTGAGCGAGTTCCTACCTACGAGCAGTACTTC. Translating gives CASSERVPTYEQYF. The J gene is TRBJ2-7, the V gene TRBV2, with D uncertain. Germline V gene sequence: CDR1 SNHLY, CDR2 FYNNEI. The CDR3 sequence is 14 residues long. V was clipped by 3 bases and J by 2 bases, with 11 bases between them. Full variable domain (missing parts from reference TRBV2 and TRBJ2-7): EPEVTQTPSHQVTQMGQEVILRCVPISNHLYFYWYRQILGQKVEFLVSFYNNEISEKSEIFDDQFSVERPDGSNFTLKIRSTKLEDSAMYFCASSERVPTYEQYFGPGTRLTVT.

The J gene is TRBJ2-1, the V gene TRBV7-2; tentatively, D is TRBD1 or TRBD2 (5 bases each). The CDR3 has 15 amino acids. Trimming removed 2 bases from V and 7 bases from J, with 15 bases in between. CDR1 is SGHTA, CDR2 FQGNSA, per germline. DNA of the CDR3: TGTGCCAGCAGCTTACGGGGCCAATGGGGGAATGAGCAGTTCTTC. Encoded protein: CASSLRGQWGNEQFF.

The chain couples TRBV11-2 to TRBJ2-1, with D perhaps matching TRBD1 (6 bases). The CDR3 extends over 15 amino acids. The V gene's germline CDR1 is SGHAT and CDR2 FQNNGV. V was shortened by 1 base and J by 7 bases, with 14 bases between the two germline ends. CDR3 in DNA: TGTGCCAGCAGCTTAGCGTTTCAGGGGCGGAATGAGCAGTTCTTC. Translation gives CASSLAFQGRNEQFF.